Described below is a single TCR beta chain sequence and its context. Its antigen specificity is not known. No much larger clone is present one base from it, and per-base qualities are unavailable. There are 13 amino acids in the CDR3, from cysteine to phenylalanine inclusive. The only DNA kept is the CDR3, 39 bases in frame from the first base. V and J are truncated by 0 bases and 8 bases respectively, leaving an intervening sequence of 10 bases. The immunoSEQ Assay was the method used to sequence TCRbeta CDR3 regions. After extraction, genomic DNA underwent amplification by bias-controlled multiplex PCR, followed by high-throughput sequencing. Processing in the source paper ran as follows. Collapsing and filtering of sequences were performed to quantify the absolute abundance of each unique TCRbeta CDR3 region. T cell fraction was estimated by normalizing TCRbeta template counts to usable DNA, with usable DNA measured through amplification of reference genes found in all nucleated cells. Repertoire TCRs were annotated as SARS-CoV-2-specific by exact matching of V gene, CDR3 amino acid sequence and J gene to a known reactive TCR set. The reference SARS-CoV-2 TCR set was obtained from MIRA and was filtered for enrichment in COVID-19-positive ImmuneCODE repertoires, whereby public or cross-reactive TCRs were removed. Drawing on the MIRA antigens, annotated TCRs were analysed further at the level of specific ORF or position within ORF. Breadth was defined as annotated unique rearrangements over total unique productive rearrangements; depth was the summed frequency of those rearrangements. Group comparisons of TCR breadth used two-sided Wilcoxon rank-sum tests. Here the immuneACCESS table is served through TCRdb, limited to in-frame sequences with V and J called. Missing clones are a known gap in these copies; in checked studies unresolved V genes cover under half, and the rest lacks a known reason. The V and J calls and clone size were taken over from that table, and D and trimming were inferred from the DNA. The sample data list about 480,000 clones, and roughly 87% of these were observed just once. Jointly, the top ten make up around 13% of the sample.

These data are taken from a study of Ad26.COV2.S vaccination and SARS-CoV-2 variants (dated by TCRdb to the early 2020s). About the full investigation: Donors in the vaccine arm were drawn from COV1001, a multicentre, randomized, double-blind, placebo-controlled phase I-IIa trial testing Ad26.COV2.S in healthy adults. Ad26.COV2.S was administered intramuscularly at 5 x 10^10 or 1 x 10^11 viral particles, either as a single shot or as two shots given 56 days apart. The specificity and breadth of SARS-CoV-2-reactive T cell receptors after Ad26.COV2.S vaccination were assessed by TCRbeta repertoire sequencing. A total of approximately 30 samples were included in the TCR-sequenced set, comprising some 20 Ad26.COV2.S vaccine recipients, 5 placebo recipients and 8 SARS-CoV-2 convalescent individuals. Trial participants were randomized into five groups of five: low-dose or high-dose Ad26.COV2.S given once or twice, or placebo on both occasions. Investigators did not know the trial group allocation while performing experiments and assessing outcomes. Overall study results and their limits: Non-spike TCR breadth was comparable between vaccine and placebo recipients, consistent with the vaccine containing only spike. It was noted by the authors that total T cell responses may have been underestimated by the TCR breadth and depth analyses. Spike-specific TCR breadth was higher in Ad26.COV2.S recipients than in placebo recipients (P = 0.0014). Substantial breadth of spike-specific CD8+ and CD4+ T cell responses was reported after vaccination. Comparing responses between vaccine doses or regimens was not something the study was powered to do.

What the treatment or condition label conveys for this sample: around 19 received Ad26.COV2.S at low or high dose, single or two shots; roughly 5 received placebo; per-sample allocation not given. Repertoires of vaccine and placebo recipients were sequenced from samples collected on day 63 after the first injection. Cohort 1b enrolled about two dozen adults aged 18-55 years at a single site in Boston, USA, between 29 July and 7 August 2020. Ad26.COV2.S was a replication-incompetent adenovirus type 26 vector that expressed a prefusion-stabilized SARS-CoV-2 spike protein derived from the original Wuhan strain.

This sample comprised peripheral blood, obtained in a trial of Ad26.COV2.S vaccine versus placebo. Recombination linked TRBV5-3 to TRBJ2-3; the D gene lacks a confident call. TRBV5-3 is an open reading frame whose function is uncertain. This clonotype was sampled from a person aged 18-60 years who received the Ad26.COV2.S COVID-19 vaccine or a placebo. The DNA reads TGTGCCAGAAGCTTGGTGGGGAAGGGTACGCAGTATTTT. Translated, this is CARSLVGKGTQYF.